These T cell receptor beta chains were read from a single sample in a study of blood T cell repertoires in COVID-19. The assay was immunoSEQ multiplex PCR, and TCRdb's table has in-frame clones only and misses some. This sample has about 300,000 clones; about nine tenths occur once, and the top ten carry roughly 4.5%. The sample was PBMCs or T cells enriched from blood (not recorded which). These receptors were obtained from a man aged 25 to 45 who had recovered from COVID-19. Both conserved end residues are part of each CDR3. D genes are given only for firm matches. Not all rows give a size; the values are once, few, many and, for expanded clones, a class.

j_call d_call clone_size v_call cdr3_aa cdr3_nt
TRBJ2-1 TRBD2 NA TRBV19 CASSPRERGSSYNEQFF TGTGCCAGTAGCCCCAGGGAGCGGGGGAGCTCCTACAATGAGCAGTTCTTC
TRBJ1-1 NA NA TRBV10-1 CASSPQGTEAFF TGCGCCAGCAGTCCCCAGGGCACTGAAGCTTTCTTT
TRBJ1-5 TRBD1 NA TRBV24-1 CATSEGRGQRQPQHF TGTGCCACCTCCGAGGGAAGGGGGCAAAGGCAGCCCCAGCATTTT
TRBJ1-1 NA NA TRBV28 CASSLPGSSEAFF TGTGCCAGCAGTTTACCGGGATCCTCAGAGGCTTTCTTT
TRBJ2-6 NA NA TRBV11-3 CASSPGDLPSGANVLTF TGTGCCAGCAGCCCAGGGGATCTCCCCTCTGGGGCCAACGTCCTGACTTTC
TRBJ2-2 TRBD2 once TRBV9 CASSGSRWLAGTQRNTGELFF TGTGCCAGCAGCGGAAGTAGGTGGCTAGCGGGGACGCAACGGAACACCGGGGAGCTGTTTTTT
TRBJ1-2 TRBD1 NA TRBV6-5 CASRPLDRVDYGYTF TGTGCCAGCAGACCCCTTGACAGGGTAGACTATGGCTACACCTTC
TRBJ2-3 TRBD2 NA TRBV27 CASSLNGLAGSTDTQYF TGTGCCAGCAGTTTGAATGGACTAGCGGGGAGCACAGATACGCAGTATTTT
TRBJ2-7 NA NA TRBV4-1 CASSQGGAYEQYF TGCGCCAGCAGCCAAGGGGGCGCGTACGAGCAGTACTTC
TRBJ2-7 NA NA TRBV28 CASSFWRGLGEQYF TGTGCCAGCAGTTTCTGGCGGGGGCTAGGTGAGCAGTACTTC
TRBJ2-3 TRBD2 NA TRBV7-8 CASRRTSGGDTQYF TGTGCCAGCAGGCGGACTAGCGGCGGAGATACGCAGTATTTT
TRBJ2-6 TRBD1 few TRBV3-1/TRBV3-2 CASSARDRSSGANVLTF TGTGCCAGCAGCGCCCGGGACAGGAGCTCTGGGGCCAACGTCCTGACTTTC
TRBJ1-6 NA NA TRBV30 CAWSVLGSPLHF TGTGCCTGGAGTGTACTAGGCTCACCCCTCCACTTT
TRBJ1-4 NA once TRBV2 CASWGPREKLFF TGTGCCAGCTGGGGCCCGCGAGAAAAACTGTTTTTT
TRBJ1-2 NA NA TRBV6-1 CASSEVFSSFNYGYTF TGTGCCAGCAGTGAAGTATTTAGCAGCTTTAACTATGGCTACACCTTC
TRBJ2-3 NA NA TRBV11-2 CASSFRGTSTDTQYF TGTGCCAGCAGCTTTCGGGGGACGAGCACAGATACGCAGTATTTT
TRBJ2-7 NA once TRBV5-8 CASSRTGVYYEQYF TGTGCCAGCAGCCGGACGGGGGTCTACTACGAGCAGTACTTC
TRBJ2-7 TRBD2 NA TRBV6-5 CASSSGGYEQYF TGTGCCAGCAGTTCGGGGGGATACGAGCAGTACTTC
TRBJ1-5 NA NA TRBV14 CASSRGVWQPQHF TGTGCCAGTTCCCGCGGGGTCTGGCAGCCCCAGCATTTT
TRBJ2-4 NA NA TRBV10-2 CASSDRANIQYF TGCGCCAGCAGTGACAGGGCGAACATTCAGTACTTC
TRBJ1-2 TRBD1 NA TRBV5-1 CASTSTKRQGAGYTF TGCGCCAGCACAAGTACCAAAAGACAGGGCGCCGGCTACACCTTC
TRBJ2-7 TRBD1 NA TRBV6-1 CASSESWTGYYEQYF TGTGCCAGCAGTGAAAGTTGGACAGGGTACTACGAGCAGTACTTC
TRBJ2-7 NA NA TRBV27 CASSFQASYEQYF TGTGCCAGCAGTTTCCAAGCGTCCTACGAGCAGTACTTC
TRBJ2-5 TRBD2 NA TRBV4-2 CASSQVAGGEETQYF TGTGCCAGCAGCCAAGTTGCGGGGGGGGAAGAGACCCAGTACTTC